These T cell receptor beta chains were read from a single sample in a study of T-cell reconstitution after alpha-beta-depleted transplantation in children. MiXCR, applied by TCRdb to the PCR reads, yields one record per CDR3 protein. Here the sample spans around 380,000 distinct CDR3 sequences, 11% being singletons. Sequencing used PBMCs from the stem cell graft donor, obtained from the stem cell graft. Receptor source: a human donor who donated a stem cell graft to a child with acute myeloid leukemia. Both conserved end residues are part of each CDR3. A D gene is named only where the DNA matches it firmly. A row's size may be missing; if present it is once, few, many or a size class.

D | size | J | V | CDR3 | DNA
. | . | TRBJ2-3 | TRBV11-2 | CASSLEPLRTDTQYF | TGTGCCAGCAGCTTAGAGCCACTCAGGACAGATACGCAGTATTTT
TRBD1 | few | TRBJ2-5 | TRBV18 | CASSPPGGYQETQYF | TGTGCCAGCTCACCACCAGGGGGCTACCAAGAGACCCAGTACTTC
. | few | TRBJ1-1 | TRBV7-2 | CASSPFWGRVDTEAFF | TGTGCCAGCAGCCCGTTCTGGGGCAGGGTTGATACTGAAGCTTTCTTT
. | . | TRBJ2-3 | TRBV12-3/TRBV12-4 | CASSFPTDTQYF | TGTGCCAGCAGTTTCCCAACAGATACGCAGTATTTT
TRBD1 | few | TRBJ2-7 | TRBV27 | CASSQTGGLYEQYF | TGTGCCAGCAGCCAAACAGGGGGCCTCTACGAGCAGTACTTC
. | . | TRBJ2-1 | TRBV12-3/TRBV12-4 | CASNNFGGQFF | TGTGCCAGCAACAATTTTGGGGGGCAGTTCTTC
TRBD2 | few | TRBJ2-3 | TRBV20-1 | CSARPGGDATDTQYF | TGCAGTGCTAGGCCCGGGGGGGACGCCACAGATACGCAGTATTTT
. | few | TRBJ1-5 | TRBV12-3/TRBV12-4 | CASSSQGGDQPQHF | TGTGCCAGCAGTTCACAGGGAGGCGATCAGCCCCAGCATTTT
TRBD2 | few | TRBJ2-5 | TRBV5-1 | CASSLDGGSQTQYF | TGCGCCAGCAGCTTGGACGGGGGGAGCCAGACCCAGTACTTC
. | . | TRBJ2-5 | TRBV7-9 | CASSYPGTGQETQYF | TGTGCCAGCAGCTACCCCGGGACGGGACAAGAGACCCAGTACTTC
. | many | TRBJ2-3 | TRBV7-3 | CASSPGTQDTQYF | TGTGCCAGCAGCCCAGGGACTCAGGATACGCAGTATTTT
. | few | TRBJ2-6 | TRBV15 | CATSSVHSGANVLTF | TGTGCCACCAGCAGTGTACACTCTGGGGCCAACGTCCTGACTTTC
TRBD1 | few | TRBJ2-1 | TRBV7-2 | CASSWGGTGYPGNEQFF | TGTGCCAGCAGCTGGGGGGGGACAGGGTATCCGGGCAATGAGCAGTTCTTC
TRBD1 | . | TRBJ1-3 | TRBV5-1 | CASSLETGLGNTIYF | TGCGCCAGCAGCTTGGAGACAGGGCTCGGAAACACCATATATTTT
. | . | TRBJ2-6 | TRBV4-2 | CASSRFWGGAQGANVLTF | TGTGCCAGCAGCCGATTTTGGGGGGGGGCGCAAGGGGCCAACGTCCTGACTTTC
. | . | TRBJ2-1 | TRBV5-1 | CASSPLDRVGEQFF | TGCGCCAGCAGCCCCCTCGACCGGGTGGGTGAGCAGTTCTTC
. | . | TRBJ2-5 | TRBV29-1 | CSVKLAIQETQYF | TGCAGCGTCAAACTAGCCATACAAGAGACCCAGTACTTC
. | . | TRBJ2-5 | TRBV20-1 | CSASGVQETQYF | TGCAGTGCTAGTGGAGTGCAAGAGACCCAGTACTTC
. | few | TRBJ1-3 | TRBV5-1 | CASSKRGGSFSGNTIYF | TGCGCCAGCAGCAAGAGAGGGGGGAGCTTCTCTGGAAACACCATATATTTT
TRBD2 | . | TRBJ2-3 | TRBV7-2 | CASSHIPLAGADTQYF | TGTGCCAGCAGCCACATCCCCTTAGCGGGAGCGGATACGCAGTATTTT
. | . | TRBJ2-1 | TRBV5-1 | CASSPSQGFNEQFF | TGCGCCAGCAGCCCATCCCAGGGTTTCAATGAGCAGTTCTTC
. | . | TRBJ2-1 | TRBV4-3 | CASSQARSWEQFF | TGCGCCAGCAGCCAAGCAAGGTCCTGGGAGCAGTTCTTC
. | few | TRBJ1-1 | TRBV5-5 | CASSLVGGWNTEAFF | TGTGCCAGCAGCTTGGTTGGGGGGTGGAACACTGAAGCTTTCTTT
. | . | TRBJ1-5 | TRBV12-3/TRBV12-4 | CASSLAGGAVAQPQHF | TGTGCCAGCAGTTTAGCTGGGGGGGCGGTGGCCCAGCCCCAGCATTTT